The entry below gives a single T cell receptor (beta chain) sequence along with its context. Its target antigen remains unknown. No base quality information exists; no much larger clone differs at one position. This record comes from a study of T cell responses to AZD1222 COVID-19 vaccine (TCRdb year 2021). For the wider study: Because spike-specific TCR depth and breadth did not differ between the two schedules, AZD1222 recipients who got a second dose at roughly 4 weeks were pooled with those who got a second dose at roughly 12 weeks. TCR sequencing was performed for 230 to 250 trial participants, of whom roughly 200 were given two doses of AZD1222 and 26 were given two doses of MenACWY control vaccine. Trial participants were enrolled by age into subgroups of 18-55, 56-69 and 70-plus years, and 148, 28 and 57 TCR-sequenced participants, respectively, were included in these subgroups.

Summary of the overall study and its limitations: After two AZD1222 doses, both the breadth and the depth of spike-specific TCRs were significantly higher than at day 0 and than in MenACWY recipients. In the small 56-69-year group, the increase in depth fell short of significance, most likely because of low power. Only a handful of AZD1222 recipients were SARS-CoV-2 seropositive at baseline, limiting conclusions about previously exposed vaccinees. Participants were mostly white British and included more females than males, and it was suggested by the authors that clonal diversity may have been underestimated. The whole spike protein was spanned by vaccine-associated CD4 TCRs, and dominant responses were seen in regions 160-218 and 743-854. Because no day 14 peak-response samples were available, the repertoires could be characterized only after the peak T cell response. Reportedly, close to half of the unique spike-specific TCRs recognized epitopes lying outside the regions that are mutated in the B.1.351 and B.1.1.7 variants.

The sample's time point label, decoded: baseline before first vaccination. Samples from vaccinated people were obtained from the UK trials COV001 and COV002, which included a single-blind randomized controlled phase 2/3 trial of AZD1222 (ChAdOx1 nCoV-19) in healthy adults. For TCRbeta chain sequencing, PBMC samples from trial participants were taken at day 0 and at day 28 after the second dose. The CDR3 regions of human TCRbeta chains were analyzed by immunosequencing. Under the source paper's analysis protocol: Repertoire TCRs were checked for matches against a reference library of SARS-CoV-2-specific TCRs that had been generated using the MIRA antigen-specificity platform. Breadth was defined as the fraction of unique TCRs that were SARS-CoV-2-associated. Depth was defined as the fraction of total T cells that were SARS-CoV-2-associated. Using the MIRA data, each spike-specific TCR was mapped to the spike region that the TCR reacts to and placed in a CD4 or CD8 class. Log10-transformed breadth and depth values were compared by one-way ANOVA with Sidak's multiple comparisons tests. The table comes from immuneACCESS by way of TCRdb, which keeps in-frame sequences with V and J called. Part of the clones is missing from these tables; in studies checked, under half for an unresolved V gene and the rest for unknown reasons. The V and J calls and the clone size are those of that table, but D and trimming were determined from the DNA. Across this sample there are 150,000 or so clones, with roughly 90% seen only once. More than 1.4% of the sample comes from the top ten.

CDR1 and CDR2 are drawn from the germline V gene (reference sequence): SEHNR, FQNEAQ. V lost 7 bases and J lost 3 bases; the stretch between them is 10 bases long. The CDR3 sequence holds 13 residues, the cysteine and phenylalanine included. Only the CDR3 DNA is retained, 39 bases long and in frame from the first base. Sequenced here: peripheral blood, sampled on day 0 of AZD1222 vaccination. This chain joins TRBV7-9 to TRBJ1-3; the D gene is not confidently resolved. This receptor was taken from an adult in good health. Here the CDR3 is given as CASTAWVGNTIYF. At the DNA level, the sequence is TGTGCCAGCACAGCGTGGGTTGGAAACACCATATATTTT.